This T cell receptor (beta chain) was retrieved from a study of patients and donors after allogeneic stem cell transplantation. V was pared by 6 bases and J by 6 bases, with 17 bases between. CDR3 length: 15 residues. TCRdb reprocessed the RT-PCR reads with MiXCR, giving one entry per CDR3 protein. This table has about 150,000 distinct CDR3 sequences, roughly 35% appearing once. The rearrangement uses TRBV12-3 or TRBV12-4 and TRBJ2-2; D tentatively fits TRBD1 or TRBD2 (6 bases each). This TCR was recovered from a human donor who was either an allogeneic HSCT recipient or a stem cell or donor lymphocyte infusion donor (not recorded which). It is not recorded whose cells these are; they may come from a transplant donor. Material: blood, either unsorted or a sorted T cell fraction (not recorded which). CDR3 bases: TGTGCCAGCAGCTCGGTGGGGGCTAGCGCCGGGGAGCTGTTTTTT. It encodes CASSSVGASAGELFF.